This section outlines one TCR beta chain sequence together with its context. Some clones are missing from TCRdb's copy, which holds only in-frame ones; the method was immunoSEQ multiplex PCR. The repertoire holds more than 55,000 clones, 79% seen once, with roughly a third in the top ten. These data originate in a study of blood T cell repertoires in COVID-19. Study-wide context: COVID-19 samples, acute and convalescent, were from the United States, Italy and Spain. T cells, B-cell-depleted T cells, or PBMCs provided the cDNA or gDNA that served as material.

The source of this sequence is a human donor in a cohort sampled during active COVID-19. Sequencing input: peripheral blood.

For the CDR3, the DNA is TGTGCCAGCAGCTCTCTTAGCTCTGGAAACACCATATATTTT. As protein: CASSSLSSGNTIYF. The chain links TRBV7-9 to TRBJ1-3; D is unresolved. With 4 bases removed from V and 0 bases from J, the gap between germline ends came to 7 bases. The CDR3 is 14 residues long. CDR1 and CDR2 from the germline V gene are SEHNR and FQNEAQ (reference sequence).